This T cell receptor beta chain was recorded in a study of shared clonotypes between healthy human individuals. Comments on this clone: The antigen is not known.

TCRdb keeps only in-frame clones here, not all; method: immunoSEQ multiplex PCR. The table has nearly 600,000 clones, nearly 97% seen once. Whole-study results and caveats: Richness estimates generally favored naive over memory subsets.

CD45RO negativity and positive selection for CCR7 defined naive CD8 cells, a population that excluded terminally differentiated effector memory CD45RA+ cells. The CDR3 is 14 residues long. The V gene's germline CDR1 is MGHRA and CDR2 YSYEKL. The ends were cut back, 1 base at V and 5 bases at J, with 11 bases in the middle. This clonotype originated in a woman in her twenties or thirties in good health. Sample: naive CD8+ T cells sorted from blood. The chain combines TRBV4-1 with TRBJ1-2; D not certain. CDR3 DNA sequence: TGCGCCAGCAGCCAAGTTTCAGAATCTTATGGCTACACCTTC. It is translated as CASSQVSESYGYTF.